Below are 22 T cell receptor beta chains sequenced from a single sample in a study of cytomegalovirus exposure and HLA in healthy donors. 60 Vbeta and 13 Jbeta primers were used in PCR. Method: immunoSEQ multiplex PCR; TCRdb's copy keeps in-frame clones and lacks some. The repertoire includes some 110,000 clones, 55% to 65% of them detected once, and 7.5% to 9.5% sits in the top ten. The sequencing sample was made of PBMCs. The receptors here all came from a woman in her thirties or forties in good health and CMV-seropositive.

The chain joins TRBV2 to TRBJ2-5; D is unresolved. This CDR3 is built from 14 residues. From germline, CDR1 is SNHLY and CDR2 FYNNEI. The germline V and J ends were trimmed by 1 base and 0 bases, with 6 bases remaining between them. Here the CDR3 reads CASSEDRYQETQYF. As DNA, the CDR3 is TGTGCCAGCAGTGAAGATCGGTACCAAGAGACCCAGTACTTC. Based on the CDR3 plus reference TRBV2 and TRBJ2-5, the full variable domain is EPEVTQTPSHQVTQMGQEVILRCVPISNHLYFYWYRQILGQKVEFLVSFYNNEISEKSEIFDDQFSVERPDGSNFTLKIRSTKLEDSAMYFCASSEDRYQETQYFGPGTRLLVL.

V usage is TRBV10-3 and J usage is TRBJ2-2, with 7 bases identical to TRBD2. The V and J ends lost 4 bases and 1 base, in that order; junction bases with no gene match: 3. Germline V gene data show CDR1 as ENHRY and CDR2 as SYGVKD. The CDR3 extends over 15 amino acids. In DNA, the CDR3 is TGTGCCATCAGTGGGGGACTATTGAACACCGGGGAGCTGTTTTTT. Residues: CAISGGLLNTGELFF.

V is TRBV27 and J is TRBJ2-2, with D uncertain. From germline, CDR1 is MNHEY and CDR2 SMNVEV (reference sequence). The CDR3 totals 15 residues. V dropped 5 bases and J dropped 4 bases, with 14 bases sitting between them. CDR3 sequence: CASSVSLPFTGELFF. The CDR3 DNA sequence: TGTGCCAGCAGTGTCTCACTACCCTTCACCGGGGAGCTGTTTTTT.

The CDR3 nucleotides are TGTGCCAGCAGGGCTTCTAAGACATCCCCCTACGAGCAGTACTTC. Translated, it gives CASRASKTSPYEQYF. J is TRBJ2-7 and V is TRBV28; D is undetermined. V was cut by 6 bases and J by 2 bases, with 17 bases left in between. In germline, CDR1 is MDHEN, CDR2 SYDVKM. This CDR3 is 15 amino acids long.

This clone was observed a few times. The chain links TRBV6-5 to TRBJ2-3, with D perhaps matching TRBD2 (5 bases). V lost 8 bases to trimming and J lost 2 bases, with 11 bases between them. The length of the CDR3 is 13 residues. Germline lookup yields CDR1 MNHEY and CDR2 SVGAGI. CDR3 region: CASPRGNTDTQYF. The CDR3 DNA sequence: TGTGCCAGCCCGAGAGGGAACACAGATACGCAGTATTTT.

The V and J genes are TRBV11-1 and TRBJ2-2; D remains ambiguous. V lost 3 bases and J 8 bases, leaving 10 bases between the germline ends. This CDR3 spans 13 amino acids. Germline V lookup: CDR1 SGHAT, CDR2 FQDESV (reference sequence). The CDR3: CASSFLGSGELFF. CDR3 DNA sequence: TGTGCCAGCAGCTTCCTAGGTTCTGGGGAGCTGTTTTTT.

On this clone: At one end, the junction sequence differs from germline, possibly due to a read error. The chain uses TRBV7-9 and TRBJ2-1, with TRBD2 identical over 13 bases. The germline V gene encodes CDR1 SEHNR and CDR2 FQNEAQ (reference sequence). This CDR3 has 14 residues. The DNA for the CDR3 is TGTTCCAGCGGGACTAGCGGGACTTCGAATGAGCAGTTCTTC. The encoded protein is CSSGTSGTSNEQFF.

The chain combines TRBV5-1 with TRBJ1-1, with 7 bases lining up with TRBD1. With V trimmed by 2 bases and J by 5 bases, 9 bases remained unmatched. CDR1 SGHRS and CDR2 YFSETQ come from the germline V gene. The CDR3 has 15 residues. This chain's CDR3 is CASSLGDRSGTEAFF. Written as DNA, the CDR3 is TGCGCCAGCAGCTTAGGGGACAGATCGGGGACTGAAGCTTTCTTT.

The chain employs TRBV7-9 and TRBJ2-7; D ambiguous. V lost 5 bases, J lost 3 bases, and 11 bases lay in between. This CDR3 region has 13 residues. Germline assignment: CDR1 SEHNR and CDR2 FQNEAQ (reference sequence). The CDR3 sequence: CASSLTRNYEQYF. CDR3 DNA: TGTGCCAGCAGCCTGACTCGTAACTACGAGCAGTACTTC.

The genes are TRBV9 and TRBJ2-1, with 8 bases fitting TRBD2. Germline CDR1 SGDLS, CDR2 YYNGEE. Trimming removed 3 bases from V and 4 bases from J; junction bases left unmatched: 9. The CDR3 covers 16 residues. CDR3: CASSAFSGTRYNEQFF. In DNA form, the CDR3 reads TGTGCCAGCAGCGCGTTTAGCGGGACTAGATACAATGAGCAGTTCTTC.

This clone appeared a few times. This chain uses TRBV13 with TRBJ2-6, with D maybe TRBD2 (7 bases). There are 19 residues in the CDR3. Trimming shortened V by 6 bases and J by 1 base, and 22 bases separated the two germline ends. CDR1 is PRHDT and CDR2 is FYEKMQ in the germline V gene (reference sequence). CDR3 residues: CASSGGGSEGESGANVLTF. The CDR3 DNA reads as TGTGCCAGCAGTGGGGGCGGGAGCGAGGGAGAATCTGGGGCCAACGTCCTGACTTTC.

The chain couples TRBV5-1 to TRBJ1-1; tentative D call: TRBD1 (6 bases). V was pared by 0 bases and J by 1 base, with 7 bases between. From germline, CDR1 is SGHRS and CDR2 YFSETQ. The CDR3 is 14 residues long. This CDR3 reads CASSLAGQNTEAFF. In nucleotides, the CDR3 is TGCGCCAGCAGCTTGGCGGGACAGAACACTGAAGCTTTCTTT. The complete variable domain, with remaining parts taken from reference TRBV5-1 and TRBJ1-1, reads KAGVTQTPRYLIKTRGQQVTLSCSPISGHRSVSWYQQTPGQGLQFLFEYFSETQRNKGNFPGRFSGRQFSNSRSEMNVSTLELGDSALYLCASSLAGQNTEAFFGQGTRLTVV.

The chain joins TRBV15 to TRBJ2-3, with 7 positions matching TRBD2. CDR1 and CDR2 (germline): LNHNV, YYDKDF (reference sequence). There are 16 residues in the CDR3. V was pared by 0 bases and J by 0 bases, with 3 bases of the junction left unmatched. The CDR3: CATSRDGRESTDTQYF. In DNA form, the CDR3 reads TGTGCCACCAGCAGAGATGGGCGGGAGAGCACAGATACGCAGTATTTT.

V usage is TRBV6-5 and J usage is TRBJ1-2; TRBD1 aligns across 11 bases. Germline assignment: CDR1 MNHEY and CDR2 SVGAGI. V shed 5 bases, J shed 5 bases, and the junction held 4 bases outside the gene matches. This CDR3 spans 14 amino acids. The CDR3 loop reads CASSRDRGIYGYTF. The CDR3 coding sequence is TGTGCCAGCAGTAGGGACAGGGGGATATATGGCTACACCTTC.

The chain recombines TRBV7-2 with TRBJ1-2; D may be TRBD1 (5 bases). Germline V gene lookup returns CDR1 SGHTA and CDR2 FQGNSA. This CDR3 region has 16 residues. The V gene lost 4 bases and the J gene lost 8 bases, with 23 bases spanning the gap. The CDR3 here is CASSYTGQSPRWGYTF. The CDR3 DNA reads TGTGCCAGCAGCTATACCGGACAATCCCCTCGTTGGGGCTACACCTTC. Full variable domain (missing parts from reference TRBV7-2 and TRBJ1-2): GAGVSQSPSNKVTEKGKDVELRCDPISGHTALYWYRQSLGQGLEFLIYFQGNSAPDKSGLPSDRFSAERTGGSVSTLTIQRTQQEDSAVYLCASSYTGQSPRWGYTFGSGTRLTVV.

The chain employs TRBV5-1 and TRBJ1-1; possible D gene TRBD1, 5 bases. The germline gives CDR1 SGHRS, CDR2 YFSETQ. Trimming cost V 5 bases and J 3 bases, with 14 bases left between them. This CDR3 is 14 amino acids long. CDR3 DNA sequence: TGCGCCAGCAGGAGAGACACGGGGGACACTGAAGCTTTCTTT. Translation gives CASRRDTGDTEAFF.

The chain is built from TRBV7-9 and TRBJ1-4; 10 bases line up with TRBD1. Per the germline V gene, CDR1 is SEHNR and CDR2 is FQNEAQ (reference sequence). CDR3 length: 14 residues. The V segment lost 4 bases and the J segment 10 bases; nucleotides outside the gene matches: 6. CDR3 amino acids: CASSSGQGYSKLFF. In DNA, the CDR3 is TGTGCCAGCAGCTCGGGACAGGGGTATTCAAAACTGTTTTTT.

The V gene is TRBV19, the J gene TRBJ1-3, with D possibly TRBD1 on 6 matching bases. Germline V gene sequence: CDR1 LNHDA, CDR2 SQIVND (reference sequence). Trimming removed 6 bases from V and 2 bases from J, with 14 bases in between. The CDR3 has 15 residues. The CDR3 reads CASSRPGVTGNTIYF. Here the CDR3 DNA reads TGTGCCAGTAGCAGACCAGGGGTAACTGGAAACACCATATATTTT.

The chain is built from TRBV27 and TRBJ2-7, with D hard to call. V was pared by 4 bases and J by 7 bases, with 17 bases between. This CDR3 has 14 residues. Germline CDR1 and CDR2: MNHEY and SMNVEV (reference sequence). In DNA form, the CDR3 reads TGTGCCAGCAGTTCCTCGAATCTGCGTCGGGAGCAGTACTTC. It codes for CASSSSNLRREQYF.

This clone was seen once. CDR3 nucleotide sequence: TGTGCCTGGAGTGTAAGGCGGACTAGCGGGAGGGACTCGGGAGAGACCCAGTACTTC. Amino acid sequence: CAWSVRRTSGRDSGETQYF. The chain employs TRBV30 and TRBJ2-5; 15 bases are shared with TRBD2. V trimming: 0 bases; J trimming: 4 bases; junction bases outside the gene matches: 12. Germline V lookup: CDR1 GTSNPN, CDR2 SVGIG (reference sequence). The CDR3 loop spans 19 amino acids. The variable domain in full, with the rest retrieved from reference TRBV30 and TRBJ2-5, is SQTIHQWPATLVQPVGSPLSLECTVEGTSNPNLYWYRQAAGRGLQLLFYSVGIGQISSEVPQNLSASRPQDRQFILSSKKLLLSDSGFYLCAWSVRRTSGRDSGETQYFGPGTRLLVL.

This clone occurred a few times. V and J are TRBV10-3 and TRBJ1-5; tentative D call: TRBD1 (6 bases). Per germline, CDR1 ENHRY and CDR2 SYGVKD. Trimming stripped 8 bases from V and 4 bases from J, with 18 bases between. CDR3 length: 15 amino acids. The CDR3 DNA reads TGTGCCATCGGACAGTCGAACGGCGGTAATCAGCCCCAGCATTTT. Protein: CAIGQSNGGNQPQHF.

The CDR3 nucleotides read TGCGCCAGCAGCTTGGGTAGGGGTCTTGGGGAGCAGTACTTC. Amino acids: CASSLGRGLGEQYF. The V and J genes are TRBV5-1 and TRBJ2-7, with D possibly matching TRBD1 (5 bases). Germline-derived CDR1 and CDR2 are SGHRS and YFSETQ. The V and J ends lost 0 bases and 7 bases respectively, with 14 bases between them. The CDR3 is made up of 14 amino acids.